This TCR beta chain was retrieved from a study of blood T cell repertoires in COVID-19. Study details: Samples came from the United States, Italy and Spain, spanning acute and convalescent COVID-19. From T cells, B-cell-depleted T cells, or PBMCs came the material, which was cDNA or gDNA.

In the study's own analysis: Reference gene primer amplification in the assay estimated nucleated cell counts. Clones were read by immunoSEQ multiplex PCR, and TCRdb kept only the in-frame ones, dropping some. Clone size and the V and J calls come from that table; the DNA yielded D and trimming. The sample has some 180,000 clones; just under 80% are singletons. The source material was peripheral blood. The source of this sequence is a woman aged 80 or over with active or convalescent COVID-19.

The CDR3 reads CASSKGLETQYF. CDR3 in DNA: TGTGCCAGCAGCAAAGGACTCGAGACCCAGTACTTC. V gene TRBV9 combines with J gene TRBJ2-5, with D maybe TRBD2 (5 bases). Trimming cost V 4 bases and J 5 bases, with 9 bases left between them. Germline CDR1 is SGDLS and CDR2 is YYNGEE. The CDR3 runs 12 residues.